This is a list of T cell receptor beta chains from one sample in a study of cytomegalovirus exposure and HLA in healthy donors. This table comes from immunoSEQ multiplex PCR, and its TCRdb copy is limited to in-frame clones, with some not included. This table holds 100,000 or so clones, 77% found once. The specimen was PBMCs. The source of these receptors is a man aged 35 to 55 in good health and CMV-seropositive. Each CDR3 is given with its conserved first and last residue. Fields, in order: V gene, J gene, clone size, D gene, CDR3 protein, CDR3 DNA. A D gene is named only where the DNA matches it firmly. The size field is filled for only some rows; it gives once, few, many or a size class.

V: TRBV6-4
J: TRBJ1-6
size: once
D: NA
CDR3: CASSRQGNSPPHF
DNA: TGTGCCAGCAGTCGGCAGGGTAATTCACCCCCCCACTTT

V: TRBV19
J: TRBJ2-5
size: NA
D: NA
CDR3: CASSIVTGETQYF
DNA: TGTGCCAGTAGTATAGTAACAGGGGAGACCCAGTACTTC

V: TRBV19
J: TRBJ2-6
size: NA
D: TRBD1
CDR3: CASSSGQGGNSGANVLTF
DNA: TGTGCCAGTAGTTCGGGACAGGGGGGGAACTCTGGGGCCAACGTCCTGACTTTC

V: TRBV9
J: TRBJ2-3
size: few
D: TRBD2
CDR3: CASSVRSGGGPFDTQYF
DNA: TGTGCCAGCAGCGTGCGTAGCGGGGGGGGACCTTTTGATACGCAGTATTTT

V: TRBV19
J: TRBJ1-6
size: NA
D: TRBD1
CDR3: CASSVGQGVGSPLHF
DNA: TGTGCCAGTAGTGTCGGACAGGGTGTTGGGTCACCCCTCCACTTT

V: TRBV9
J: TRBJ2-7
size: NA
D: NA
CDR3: CASSVGAGSTYEQYF
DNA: TGTGCCAGCAGCGTAGGGGCAGGATCTACCTACGAGCAGTACTTC

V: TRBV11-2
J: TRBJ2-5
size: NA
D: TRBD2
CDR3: CASVGLAEETQYF
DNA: TGTGCCAGCGTGGGGCTAGCGGAAGAGACCCAGTACTTC

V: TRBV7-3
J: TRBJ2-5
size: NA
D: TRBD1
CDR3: CASSPGTGEETQYF
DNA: TGTGCCAGCAGCCCGGGGACAGGGGAAGAGACCCAGTACTTC

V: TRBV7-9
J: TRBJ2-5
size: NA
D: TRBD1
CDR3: CSSSEQGETQYF
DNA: TGTTCCAGCAGCGAACAGGGGGAGACCCAGTACTTC

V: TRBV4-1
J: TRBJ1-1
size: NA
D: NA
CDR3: CASSLEPPERVTEAFF
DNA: TGCGCCAGCAGCTTAGAGCCCCCGGAACGGGTAACTGAAGCTTTCTTT

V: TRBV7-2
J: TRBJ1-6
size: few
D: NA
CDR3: CASRGGGGSNNSPLHF
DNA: TGTGCCAGCAGGGGGGGTGGAGGGAGCAATAATTCACCCCTCCACTTT